This T cell receptor (beta chain) was identified in a study of T cell responses to AZD1222 COVID-19 vaccine. About the research overall: The analysis combined second doses at about 4 or about 12 weeks.

The germline CDR1 and CDR2 sequences are SNHLY and FYNNEI. With 7 bases clipped from V and 3 bases from J, the junction kept 13 bases outside the gene matches. This CDR3 is 17 amino acids long. With regard to this clone: No antigen is known for it.

Sequencing used immunoSEQ multiplex PCR; TCRdb keeps in-frame clones, though not all of them. The sample yields roughly 150,000 clones, less than 95% seen once. The study, taken as a whole, reports: Possibly, clonal diversity was underestimated; donors were largely white British and included more females. There were vaccine-associated CD4 TCRs across spike, dominant at 160-218 and 743-854. Without day 14 samples, only post-peak T cell repertoires were studied.

The origin of this receptor is an adult in good health. The sequences come from peripheral blood, collected on day 0 of AZD1222 vaccination. The rearrangement links TRBV2 to TRBJ1-4; 8 bases are a match to TRBD1. CDR3: CASTRQGPTTPNEKLFF. The CDR3 coding sequence is TGTGCCAGCACCCGACAGGGGCCGACGACCCCTAATGAAAAACTGTTTTTT.